The 9 T cell receptor beta chains in this list originate from one sample, sequenced in a study of OX40 agonist ivuxolimab in advanced cancers. Using immunoSEQ multiplex PCR, the repertoire was profiled, and TCRdb retains in-frame clones only, with some absent. This sample has about 100,000 clones, with 85% to 90% found just once. The material was CD4+ or CD8+ T cells sorted from blood, obtained in a trial of the OX40 agonist ivuxolimab. The receptor set was obtained from an adult with an advanced solid tumor such as melanoma, head and neck, liver or kidney cancer.

The V call is TRBV2, the J call TRBJ1-5; D not resolved. CDR1 is SNHLY, CDR2 FYNNEI, per germline. This CDR3 comprises 13 residues. Deletions cut 8 bases from V and 5 bases from J, with 13 bases between. CDR3 nucleotides: TGTGCCAGCGGATTCACAACGGATCAGCCCCAGCATTTT. Protein product: CASGFTTDQPQHF.

This chain joins TRBV10-2 and TRBJ2-3, with 7 bases lining up with TRBD2. V was pared by 2 bases and J by 2 bases, with 7 bases of the junction left unmatched. Germline V gene lookup returns CDR1 WSHSY and CDR2 SAAADI. The CDR3 covers 16 residues. CDR3 in DNA: TGCGCCAGCAGTGAGGGGAGCGGGACCTACACAGATACGCAGTATTTT. As protein: CASSEGSGTYTDTQYF.

The chain uses TRBV19 and TRBJ2-3; TRBD1 aligns across 8 bases. Germline lookup yields CDR1 LNHDA and CDR2 SQIVND (reference sequence). The CDR3 has 15 residues. J was trimmed by 3 bases and V by 5 bases; bases with no gene match: 7. CDR3 coding DNA: TGTGCCAGTAGTGCCGACAGGGGAGTGACAGATACGCAGTATTTT. The encoded protein is CASSADRGVTDTQYF.

The chain is built from TRBV5-1 and TRBJ2-5; D uncertain. This CDR3 spans 14 amino acids. V was shortened by 0 bases and J by 5 bases, with 11 bases between the two germline ends. Germline V CDR1 and CDR2: SGHRS, YFSETQ. CDR3: CASSLGGAWETQYF. CDR3 DNA: TGCGCCAGCAGCTTGGGTGGAGCCTGGGAGACCCAGTACTTC. Complete variable domain (other parts from reference TRBV5-1 and TRBJ2-5): KAGVTQTPRYLIKTRGQQVTLSCSPISGHRSVSWYQQTPGQGLQFLFEYFSETQRNKGNFPGRFSGRQFSNSRSEMNVSTLELGDSALYLCASSLGGAWETQYFGPGTRLLVL.

V gene TRBV10-3 combines with J gene TRBJ2-1; perhaps TRBD1 as D (6 bases). V was pared by 7 bases and J by 5 bases, with 9 bases between. The germline V gene encodes CDR1 ENHRY and CDR2 SYGVKD. This CDR3 is built from 12 residues. The CDR3 reads CAITGDNNEQFF. CDR3 coding DNA: TGTGCCATCACTGGGGACAACAATGAGCAGTTCTTC.

The V and J genes are TRBV28 and TRBJ2-3; 13 bases match TRBD2. After removal of 7 bases from V and 2 bases from J, the junction contained 6 bases not matched to a gene. Germline-derived CDR1 and CDR2 are MDHEN and SYDVKM. The CDR3 is made up of 16 amino acids. Here the CDR3 DNA reads TGTGCCAGCACTTGGGGACTAGCGGGGTTCACAGATACGCAGTATTTT. Its translation: CASTWGLAGFTDTQYF.

The V and J genes are TRBV5-1 and TRBJ2-7; the D gene could be TRBD1 or TRBD2 (5 bases each). CDR1 and CDR2 (germline): SGHRS, YFSETQ. Between the trimmed V and J ends, which lost 3 bases and 3 bases, there was a span of 16 bases. The CDR3 consists of 15 residues. CDR3 nucleotides: TGCGCCAGCAGCTGGGACCCCGATCCCATCTACGAGCAGTACTTC. Its translation is CASSWDPDPIYEQYF.

The rearrangement uses TRBV2 and TRBJ2-7; D is unresolved. The germline V gene encodes CDR1 SNHLY and CDR2 FYNNEI. Trimming took 8 bases from V and 0 from J, leaving 8 bases between them. The CDR3 totals 12 residues. The CDR3 loop reads CASGRSSYEQYF. The CDR3 DNA reads as TGTGCCAGCGGTCGGAGCTCCTACGAGCAGTACTTC.

This sequence joins TRBV28 and TRBJ2-2, with D maybe TRBD1 (6 bases). From germline, CDR1 is MDHEN and CDR2 SYDVKM. This CDR3 comprises 15 residues. V was shortened by 6 bases and J by 1 base, with 12 bases between the two germline ends. The DNA for the CDR3 is TGTGCCAGCAGGCCGGGACATATGAACACCGGGGAGCTGTTTTTT. The encoded protein is CASRPGHMNTGELFF.